The entry that follows covers one T cell receptor (beta chain) sequence. This specimen comes from a study of T cell changes during pregnancy in multiple sclerosis. Assay: immunoSEQ multiplex PCR; the TCRdb copy retains only in-frame clones and omits some. The sample includes 110,000 or so clones, 93% seen only once; the top ten take approximately 5.8%. The CDR3 consists of 14 residues. V lost 1 base, J lost 4 bases, and 9 bases lay in between. Germline CDR1 SGDLS, CDR2 YYNGEE. The chain links TRBV9 to TRBJ2-1; no definite D call. The sample was peripheral blood, taken before pregnancy. The receptor's source is a female donor with multiple sclerosis, enrolled in a pregnancy study. The CDR3 nucleotides are TGTGCCAGCAGCGTATCTCTTAGTTACAATGAGCAGTTCTTC. It encodes CASSVSLSYNEQFF.